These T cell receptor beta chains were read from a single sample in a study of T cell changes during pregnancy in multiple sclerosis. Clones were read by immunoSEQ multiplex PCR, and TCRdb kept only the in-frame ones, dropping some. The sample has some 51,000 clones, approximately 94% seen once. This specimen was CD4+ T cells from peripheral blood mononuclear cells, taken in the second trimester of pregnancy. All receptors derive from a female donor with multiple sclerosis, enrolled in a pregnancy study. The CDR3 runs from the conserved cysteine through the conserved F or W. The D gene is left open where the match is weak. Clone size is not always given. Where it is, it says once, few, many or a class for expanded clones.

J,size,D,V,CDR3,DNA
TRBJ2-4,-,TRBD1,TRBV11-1,CASSPRWDRRAKNIQYF,TGTGCCAGCAGCCCACGATGGGACAGAAGAGCCAAAAACATTCAGTACTTC
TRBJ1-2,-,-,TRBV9,CASSIFDSAGVYGYTF,TGTGCCAGCAGCATCTTTGACAGTGCGGGGGTCTATGGCTACACCTTC
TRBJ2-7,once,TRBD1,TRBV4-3,CASSQDYRGRGGSYEQYF,TGCGCCAGCAGCCAAGATTACAGGGGGCGCGGTGGGTCCTACGAGCAGTACTTC
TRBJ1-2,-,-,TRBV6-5,CASSLGGSGYTF,TGTGCCAGCAGTTTGGGGGGGTCTGGCTACACCTTC
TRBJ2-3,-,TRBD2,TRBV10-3,CAISTIPPKRGLSTDTQYF,TGTGCCATCAGTACGATACCCCCTAAGCGGGGGCTTAGCACAGATACGCAGTATTTT
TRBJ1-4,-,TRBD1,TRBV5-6,CASSPTTGTNEKLFF,TGTGCCAGCAGCCCAACGACAGGGACTAATGAAAAACTGTTTTTT
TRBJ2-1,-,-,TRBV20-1,CSAEGHEQFF,TGCAGTGCCGAGGGTCATGAGCAGTTCTTC
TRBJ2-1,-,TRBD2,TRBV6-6,CASSYKGGQAHQFF,TGTGCCAGCAGTTACAAGGGAGGGCAGGCCCACCAGTTCTTC
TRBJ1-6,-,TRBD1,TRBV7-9,CASSRQPGQGGTLHF,TGTGCCAGCAGCAGACAACCGGGACAGGGAGGAACCCTCCACTTT
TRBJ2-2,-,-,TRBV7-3,CASSLQGGSNTGELFF,TGTGCCAGCAGTTTACAAGGGGGTTCGAACACCGGGGAGCTGTTTTTT
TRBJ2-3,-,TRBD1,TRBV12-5,CASGSSGGTGKYF,TGTGCTAGTGGTTCTTCAGGGGGGACAGGGAAGTATTTT
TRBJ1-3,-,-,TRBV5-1,CASSLGLGQGGNTIYF,TGCGCCAGCAGCTTGGGATTGGGGCAGGGAGGAAACACCATATATTTT
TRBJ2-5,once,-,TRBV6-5,CASIKRGGGETQYF,TGTGCCAGCATAAAGAGGGGGGGCGGGGAGACCCAGTACTTC
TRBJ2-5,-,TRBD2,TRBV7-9,CASSLARTSGGIGETQYF,TGTGCCAGCAGCTTAGCTAGGACTAGCGGGGGGATAGGGGAGACCCAGTACTTC
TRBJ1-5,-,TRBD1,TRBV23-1,CASSQYLRGRNSNQPQHF,TGCGCCAGCAGTCAATACCTCAGGGGGAGAAATAGCAATCAGCCCCAGCATTTT
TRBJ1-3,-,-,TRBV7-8,CASSPMTASGNTIYF,TGTGCCAGCAGCCCAATGACAGCCTCTGGAAACACCATATATTTT
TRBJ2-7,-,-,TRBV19,CASSTGSYEQYF,TGTGCCTCCTCGACGGGATCCTACGAGCAGTACTTC
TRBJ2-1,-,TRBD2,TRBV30,CALRAGPSSNEQFF,TGTGCCTTACGAGCGGGGCCCTCCTCCAATGAGCAGTTCTTC
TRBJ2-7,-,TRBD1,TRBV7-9,CASSHRDRGSPEQYF,TGTGCCAGCAGCCACCGGGACAGGGGATCACCAGAGCAGTACTTC
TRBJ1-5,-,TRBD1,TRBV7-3,CASSPDRDQPQHF,TGTGCCAGCAGCCCAGACAGGGATCAGCCCCAGCATTTT
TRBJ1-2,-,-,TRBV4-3,CASSQALRDLYGYTF,TGCGCCAGCAGCCAAGCCCTCCGGGACTTATATGGCTACACCTTC
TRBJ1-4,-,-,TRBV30,CAWSVMGQGIEKLFF,TGTGCCTGGAGTGTAATGGGCCAGGGGATTGAAAAACTGTTTTTT
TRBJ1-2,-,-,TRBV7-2,CASSLGDDTNYGYTF,TGTGCCAGCAGCTTAGGAGATGACACTAACTATGGCTACACCTTC
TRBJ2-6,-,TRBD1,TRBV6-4,CASSEFAQGASGANVLTF,TGTGCCAGCAGTGAATTCGCACAGGGGGCTTCTGGGGCCAACGTCCTGACTTTC
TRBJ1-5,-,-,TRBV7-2,CASSLVEGGNQPQHF,TGTGCCAGCAGCTTAGTGGAGGGAGGAAATCAGCCCCAGCATTTT
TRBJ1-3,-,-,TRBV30,CAWSGQGRTGNTIYF,TGTGCCTGGAGTGGGCAGGGGAGAACTGGAAACACCATATATTTT
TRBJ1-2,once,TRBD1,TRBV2,CASSATLQGIPWGYTF,TGTGCCAGCAGTGCCACGTTACAGGGGATACCGTGGGGCTACACCTTC
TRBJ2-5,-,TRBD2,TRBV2,CASSVGLAGVGETQYF,TGTGCCAGCAGCGTTGGACTAGCGGGGGTAGGGGAGACCCAGTACTTC
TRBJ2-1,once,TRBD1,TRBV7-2,CASSPPQGGQGHEQFF,TGTGCCAGCAGCCCACCACAAGGCGGACAGGGCCATGAGCAGTTCTTC
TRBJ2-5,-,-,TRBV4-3,CASSQDPRGETQYF,TGCGCCAGCAGCCAAGATCCCAGGGGCGAGACCCAGTACTTC
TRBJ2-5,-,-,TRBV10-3,CATRGQFQETQYF,TGTGCCACGCGAGGACAGTTCCAAGAGACCCAGTACTTC
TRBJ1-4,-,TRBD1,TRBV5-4,CASSHGQGDEKLFF,TGTGCCAGCAGCCACGGACAGGGGGATGAAAAACTGTTTTTT
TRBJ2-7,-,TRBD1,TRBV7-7,CASSSGQGGTYEQYF,TGTGCCAGCAGCTCAGGACAGGGGGGAACCTACGAGCAGTACTTC
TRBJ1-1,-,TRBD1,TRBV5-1,CASSLQGSMTEAFF,TGCGCCAGCAGCTTACAGGGGTCTATGACTGAAGCTTTCTTT
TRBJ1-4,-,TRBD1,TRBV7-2,CASTQTGTGAEKLFF,TGTGCCAGCACCCAAACTGGGACAGGGGCCGAAAAACTGTTTTTT
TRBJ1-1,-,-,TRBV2,CASRLVQPNTEAFF,TGTGCCAGCAGACTAGTACAGCCTAACACTGAAGCTTTCTTT
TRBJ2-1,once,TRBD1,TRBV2,CASRGQGNSYNEQFF,TGTGCCAGCAGAGGACAGGGAAACTCCTACAATGAGCAGTTCTTC
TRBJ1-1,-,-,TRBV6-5,CASTWWAGNTEAFF,TGTGCCAGCACCTGGTGGGCCGGGAACACTGAAGCTTTCTTT
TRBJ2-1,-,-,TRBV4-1,CASSQDTGNNEQFF,TGCGCCAGCAGCCAAGATACAGGGAACAATGAGCAGTTCTTC
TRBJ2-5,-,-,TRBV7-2,CASSLGLLVGETQYF,TGTGCCAGCAGCTTAGGTCTTCTAGTCGGGGAGACCCAGTACTTC